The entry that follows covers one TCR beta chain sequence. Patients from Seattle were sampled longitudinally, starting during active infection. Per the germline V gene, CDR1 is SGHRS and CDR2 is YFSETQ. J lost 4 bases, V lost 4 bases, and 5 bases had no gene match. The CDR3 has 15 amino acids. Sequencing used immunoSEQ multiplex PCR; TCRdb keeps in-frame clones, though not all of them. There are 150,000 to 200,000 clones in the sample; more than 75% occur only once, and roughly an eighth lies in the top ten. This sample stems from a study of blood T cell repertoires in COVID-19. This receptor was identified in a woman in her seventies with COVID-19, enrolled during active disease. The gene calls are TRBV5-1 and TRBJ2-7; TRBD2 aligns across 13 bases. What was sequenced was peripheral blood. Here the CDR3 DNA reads TGCGCCAGCAGCAGGACTAGCGGGAGTCTATACGAGCAGTACTTC. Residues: CASSRTSGSLYEQYF.